The subject of this entry is one T cell receptor beta chain. What it recognizes is unknown. V lost 4 bases to trimming and J lost 7 bases, with 22 bases between them. This CDR3 has 16 amino acids. In germline, CDR1 is MNHEY, CDR2 SVGAGI. This entry comes from a study of OX40 agonist ivuxolimab in advanced cancers. Across the study: Ivuxolimab is an agonistic anti-OX40 (CD134) antibody, and patients were treated with it. Approximately 41% of patients had received prior checkpoint inhibitor therapy. Study findings and constraints: At 0.1 to 3.0 mg/kg and by week 6, clonal expansion occurred in CD4+ and CD8+ blood T cells. In the 0.1-3.0 mg/kg groups, partial responders showed among the lowest expansion.

The assay was immunoSEQ multiplex PCR, and TCRdb's table has in-frame clones only and misses some. The sample contains fewer than 100,000 clones, 70% to 90% of which appear only once. This chain connects TRBV6-5 to TRBJ2-5, with D perhaps TRBD2 (5 bases). The receptor was isolated from an adult with an advanced solid tumor such as melanoma, head and neck, liver or kidney cancer. The sample consisted of CD4+ or CD8+ T cells sorted from blood, taken in a trial of the OX40 agonist ivuxolimab. CDR3 coding DNA: TGTGCCAGCAGTTCCCGGAGGTCCGTTCTCGCGGGGACCCAGTACTTC. Amino acid sequence: CASSSRRSVLAGTQYF.